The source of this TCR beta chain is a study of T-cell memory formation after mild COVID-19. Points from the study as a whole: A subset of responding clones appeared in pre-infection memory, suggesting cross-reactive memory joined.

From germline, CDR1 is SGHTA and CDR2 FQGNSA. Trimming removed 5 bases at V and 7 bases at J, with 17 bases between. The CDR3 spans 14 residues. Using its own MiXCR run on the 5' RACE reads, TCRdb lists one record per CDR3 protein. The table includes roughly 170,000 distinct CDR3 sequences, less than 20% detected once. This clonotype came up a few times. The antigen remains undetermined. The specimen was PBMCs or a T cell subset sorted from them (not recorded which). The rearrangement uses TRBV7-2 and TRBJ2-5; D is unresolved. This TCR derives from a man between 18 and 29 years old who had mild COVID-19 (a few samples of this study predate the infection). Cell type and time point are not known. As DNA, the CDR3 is TGTGCCAGCAGCCTAGAGCCAGGAGACGCGACCCAGTACTTC. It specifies CASSLEPGDATQYF.